The rows below give T cell receptor beta chains drawn from one sample of a study of T-cell memory formation after mild COVID-19. A single record per CDR3 protein comes from TCRdb applying MiXCR to the 5' RACE reads. The sample consists of 450,000 to 650,000 distinct CDR3 sequences, more than 15% of them appearing once. The sequenced sample was PBMCs or a T cell subset sorted from them (not recorded which). These receptors came from an adult woman who had mild COVID-19 (a few samples of this study predate the infection). Cell type and time point are not known. CDR3s leave out the opening cysteine and the closing phenylalanine or tryptophan.

v_call cdr3_aa
TRBV12-3/TRBV12-4 ASTPSRNSPLH
TRBV23-1 ASADRVLAPEKF
TRBV6-5 ASMVSGEQF
TRBV19 ASAARSMGEPEAF
TRBV5-4 ATIQGAAPDTQY
TRBV7-3 ASSLQGGAGTGELF
TRBV27 ASKGGQYNEQF
TRBV20-1 SARALLGQSEAF
TRBV7-9 ASSSSWGSEVSSYNEQF
TRBV27 ASSLAGTGFIGSYGYT
TRBV7-2 ATRQAANEKLF
TRBV6-5 ASRDDRGGNTEAF
TRBV6-4 ASSEGGNTGELF
TRBV29-1 SVERRPYEQY
TRBV29-1 SVDRGLAGDNEQF
TRBV7-8 ASSSRAGVRSYEQY
TRBV20-1 SAAGTASQEQY
TRBV4-1 ASSLGQGADTEAF
TRBV20-1 SASHLRGNTEAF
TRBV5-6 ASSLGLEEQY